The clone carrying this T cell receptor beta chain was detected only once. Antigen specificity is unknown. Study processing details: The study's classifier, a distant-metastasis tool for papillary thyroid cancer, was built using CDR3 differences across clinicopathological groups. From the PCR reads, TCRdb re-called clones with MiXCR. TCRdb, not the original authors, processed these V and J calls. Of around 61,000 clones listed, more than 25% are singletons. The data stem from a study of metastatic and nonmetastatic thyroid tumors. Study background: The comparison covered peripheral blood and tumor or nodule tissue in malignant and benign thyroid patients. Findings and caveats of the study: Malignant thyroid tumors reportedly had TCR beta diversity that was significantly higher than in benign nodules, in blood and tumor.

All patients were untreated before thyroid surgery. This CDR3 comprises 14 residues. The V end lost 0 bases, the J end lost 7 bases, and 11 bases lay between the germline ends. Germline CDR1 reads SGHRS; CDR2 reads YFSETQ. Sequenced material: blood. The receptor's source is a female donor with papillary thyroid cancer or a benign thyroid nodule (not recorded which). Some clones in this sample may be carry-over from other donors' samples. This rearrangement joins TRBV5-1 to TRBJ2-1; D may be TRBD1 or TRBD2 (5 bases each). The CDR3 DNA reads as TGCGCCAGCAGCTTGGTGGGACCTTTAAATGAGCAGTTCTTC. Protein: CASSLVGPLNEQFF.